The clone carrying this T cell receptor beta chain has more than one count but fewer than ten. Its target is not known. Points from the study as a whole: Greatest tumor Treg TCR overlap was with tumor naive CD4+ cells.

Purified naive CD4+ T cells were depleted of CD25+ Tregs. TCRdb ran MiXCR on the 5' RACE reads and lists one entry per CDR3 protein. Of around 6,200 distinct CDR3 sequences in the sample, approximately 59% were seen once. Germline loops: CDR1 DFQATT, CDR2 SNEGSKA (reference sequence). CDR3 length: 12 residues. V shed 0 bases and J shed 7 bases, with 7 bases lying between them. The V call is TRBV20-1, the J call TRBJ1-5; D gene unclear. Sequencing was done on a sample of naive CD4+ T cells sorted from blood. Subset of the sample: naive CD4+ T cells, CD4+CD45RA+CD25-. This receptor was identified in a female donor with breast cancer. For the CDR3, the DNA is TGCAGTGCTAGAGATTCTATGCAGCCCCAGCATTTT. The encoded protein is CSARDSMQPQHF.